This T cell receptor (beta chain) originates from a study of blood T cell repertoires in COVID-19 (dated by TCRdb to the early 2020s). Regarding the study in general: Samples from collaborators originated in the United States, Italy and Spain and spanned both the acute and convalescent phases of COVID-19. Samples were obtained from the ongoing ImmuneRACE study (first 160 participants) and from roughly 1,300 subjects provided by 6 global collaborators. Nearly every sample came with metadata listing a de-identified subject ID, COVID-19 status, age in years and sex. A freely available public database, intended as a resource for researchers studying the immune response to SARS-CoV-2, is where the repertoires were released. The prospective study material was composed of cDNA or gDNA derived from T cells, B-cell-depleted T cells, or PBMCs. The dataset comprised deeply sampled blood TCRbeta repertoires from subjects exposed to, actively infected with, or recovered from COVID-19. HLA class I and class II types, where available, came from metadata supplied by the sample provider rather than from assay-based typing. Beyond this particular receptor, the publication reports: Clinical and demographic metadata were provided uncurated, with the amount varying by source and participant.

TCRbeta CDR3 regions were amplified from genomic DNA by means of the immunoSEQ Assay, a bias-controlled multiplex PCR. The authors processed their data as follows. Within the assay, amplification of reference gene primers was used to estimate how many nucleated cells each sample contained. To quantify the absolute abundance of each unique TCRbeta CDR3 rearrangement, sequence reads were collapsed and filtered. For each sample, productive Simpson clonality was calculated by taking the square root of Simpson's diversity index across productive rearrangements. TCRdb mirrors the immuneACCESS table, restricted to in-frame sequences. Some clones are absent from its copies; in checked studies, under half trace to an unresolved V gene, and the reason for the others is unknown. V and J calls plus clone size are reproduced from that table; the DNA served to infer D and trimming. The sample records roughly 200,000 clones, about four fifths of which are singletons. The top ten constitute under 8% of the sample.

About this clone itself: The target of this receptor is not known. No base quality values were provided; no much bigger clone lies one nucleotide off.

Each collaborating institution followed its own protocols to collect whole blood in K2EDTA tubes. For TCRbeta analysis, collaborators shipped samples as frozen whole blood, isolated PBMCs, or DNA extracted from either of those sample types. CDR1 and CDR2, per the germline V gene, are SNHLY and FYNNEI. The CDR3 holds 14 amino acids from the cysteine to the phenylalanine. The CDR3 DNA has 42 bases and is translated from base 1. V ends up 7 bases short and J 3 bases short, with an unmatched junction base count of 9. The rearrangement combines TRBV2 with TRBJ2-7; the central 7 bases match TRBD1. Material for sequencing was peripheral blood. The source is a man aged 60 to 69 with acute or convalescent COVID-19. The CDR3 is CASNSDRVFYEQYF. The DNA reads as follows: TGTGCCAGCAATAGCGACAGGGTTTTCTACGAGCAGTACTTC. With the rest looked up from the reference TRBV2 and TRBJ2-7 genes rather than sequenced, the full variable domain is EPEVTQTPSHQVTQMGQEVILRCVPISNHLYFYWYRQILGQKVEFLVSFYNNEISEKSEIFDDQFSVERPDGSNFTLKIRSTKLEDSAMYFCASNSDRVFYEQYFGPGTRLTVT.